What follows are 7 T cell receptor beta chains derived from one specimen sequenced in a study of radiotherapy plus CTLA-4 blockade in lung cancer. The table came from immunoSEQ multiplex PCR; TCRdb's copy has only in-frame clones and leaves some out. Altogether about 49,000 clones are present, 73% being singletons, with the ten largest covering 3.5% to 4%. This specimen was peripheral blood, taken from a patient treated with radiotherapy plus ipilimumab. Receptors originate from a human donor with non-small cell lung cancer who had a complete response to radiotherapy plus ipilimumab.

This clone was detected only a few times. The V call is TRBV7-2, the J call TRBJ2-1; D unclear. Germline CDR1 reads SGHTA; CDR2 reads FQGNSA. This CDR3 spans 14 amino acids. Trimming took off 1 base at V and 10 bases at J, with 14 bases between the two ends. CDR3 nucleotides: TGTGCCAGCAGCTTAGGTGTCGGAGAATTGGAGCAGTTCTTC. Translated: CASSLGVGELEQFF.

There are a few counts of this clone. This chain joins TRBV2 and TRBJ1-3, with D possibly TRBD1 on 5 matching bases. This CDR3 is 16 amino acids long. Trimming cost V 6 bases and J 0 bases, with 15 bases left between them. The germline gives CDR1 SNHLY, CDR2 FYNNEI. CDR3 in amino acids: CASSRRDSYSGNTIYF. The CDR3 DNA sequence: TGTGCCAGCAGCCGCCGGGACTCCTACTCTGGAAACACCATATATTTT.

This chain links TRBV2 with TRBJ2-7; TRBD1 agrees at 9 bases. This CDR3 is 14 amino acids long. The V gene end was trimmed by 7 bases and the J gene end by 2 bases; junction bases not matched to a gene: 6. Germline V gene data show CDR1 as SNHLY and CDR2 as FYNNEI. CDR3 in DNA: TGTGCCAGCAATCGACAGGGGGTGCCCTACGAGCAGTACTTC. Protein product: CASNRQGVPYEQYF.

This clone occurred a few times. V gene TRBV28 combines with J gene TRBJ2-3; 7 bases line up with TRBD2. Trimming took 9 bases from V and 2 from J; bases not matched to a gene: 8. The CDR3 loop spans 14 amino acids. CDR1 and CDR2 from the germline V gene are MDHEN and SYDVKM. The CDR3 region is CASEGGGPTDTQYF. For the CDR3, the DNA is TGTGCCAGTGAGGGCGGGGGACCCACAGATACGCAGTATTTT.

This clone has just a few counts. The chain uses TRBV7-2 and TRBJ2-7; the D gene is possibly TRBD1 (5 bases). The CDR3 totals 14 residues. V was cut by 6 bases and J by 0 bases, with 12 bases left in between. Germline assignment: CDR1 SGHTA and CDR2 FQGNSA. CDR3 region: CASSLRQSSYEQYF. CDR3 sequence (DNA): TGTGCCAGCAGTTTGCGACAGAGCTCCTACGAGCAGTACTTC.

This chain uses TRBV10-2 with TRBJ2-5; D possibly corresponds to TRBD2 (6 bases). The V end was cut by 6 bases, the J end by 4 bases, with 6 bases between. Germline loops: CDR1 WSHSY, CDR2 SAAADI. The CDR3 is made up of 11 amino acids. This CDR3 reads CASRGGETQYF. CDR3 in DNA: TGCGCCAGCAGGGGGGGAGAGACCCAGTACTTC.

This chain uses TRBV15 with TRBJ2-3; 8 nucleotides agree with TRBD2. Germline V gene data show CDR1 as LNHNV and CDR2 as YYDKDF (reference sequence). Losses at the gene ends were 1 base for V and 0 bases for J; bases not matched to a gene: 6. The CDR3 is 17 amino acids. The CDR3 DNA sequence: TGTGCCACCAGCAGAGTAATACTAGCGGCTAGCACAGATACGCAGTATTTT. This translates into CATSRVILAASTDTQYF.